Below, 16 T cell receptor beta chains from the same sample are listed, as sequenced in a study of T cell repertoires in cytomegalovirus infection. TCRdb re-called the reads through MiXCR, storing one row per CDR3 protein. This sample carries 500,000 or so distinct CDR3 sequences, more than 15% of them seen once, and the ten largest clones take 20% to 30%. The specimen was CD8+ T cells from PBMCs. The source is a human donor in good health (CMV status not recorded). Some clones in this sample may be carry-over from other donors' samples.

This clonotype was observed at least ten times. CDR3: CASINKQARSYEQYF. The DNA of the CDR3 is TGTGCCAGCATCAATAAACAGGCCCGATCCTACGAGCAGTACTTC. The chain is built from TRBV6-1 and TRBJ2-7, with D maybe TRBD1 (5 bases). Deletions cut 7 bases from V and 1 base from J, with 17 bases between. The CDR3 extends over 15 amino acids. Germline V gene lookup returns CDR1 MNHNS and CDR2 SASEGT.

The chain has TRBV2 and TRBJ1-1; tentatively, D is TRBD1 (6 bases). Germline CDR1 reads SNHLY; CDR2 reads FYNNEI. Trimming shortened V by 6 bases and J by 4 bases, and 12 bases separated the two germline ends. This CDR3 region has 13 residues. The CDR3 loop is CASRGRGTTEAFF. In DNA, the CDR3 is TGTGCCAGCAGGGGCAGGGGTACCACTGAAGCTTTCTTT.

There are many counts of this clonotype. The V gene is TRBV7-6, the J gene TRBJ1-6; tentatively, D is TRBD1 (5 bases). In germline, CDR1 is SGHVS, CDR2 FNYEAQ. This CDR3 is 14 amino acids long. The V gene lost 5 bases and the J gene lost 9 bases, with 14 bases spanning the gap. The CDR3 DNA is TGTGCCAGCAGCCCCGGGGGGTCCGGTTCACCCCTCCACTTT. This translates into CASSPGGSGSPLHF.

This rearrangement joins TRBV5-6 to TRBJ2-7, with D perhaps TRBD1 (6 bases). Germline CDR1 and CDR2: SGHDT and YYEEEE. This CDR3 spans 14 amino acids. V gave up 2 bases and J gave up 2 bases, with 11 bases separating them. The CDR3 sequence is CASSFSRDTYEQYF. CDR3 DNA sequence: TGTGCCAGCAGCTTCTCCCGGGACACCTACGAGCAGTACTTC.

This clonotype was recorded many times. This chain links TRBV7-2 with TRBJ1-2; tentatively, D is TRBD1 (6 bases). Germline CDR1 is SGHTA and CDR2 is FQGNSA. Trimming stripped 4 bases from V and 1 base from J, with 19 bases between. The CDR3 is 17 amino acids. This CDR3 is CASSSWGLNYSNYGYTF. CDR3 nucleotides: TGTGCCAGCAGCTCTTGGGGGCTGAATTACAGTAACTATGGCTACACCTTC.

This clonotype was detected ten times or more. The V call is TRBV11-2, the J call TRBJ1-4; 10 nucleotides line up with TRBD1. With 3 bases clipped from V and 7 bases from J, the junction kept 2 bases outside the gene matches. The CDR3 has 14 residues. Germline V gene data show CDR1 as SGHAT and CDR2 as FQNNGV. The CDR3 loop is CASSFGTGAEKLFF. Here the CDR3 DNA reads TGTGCCAGCAGCTTCGGGACAGGGGCTGAAAAACTGTTTTTT.

This clonotype came up many times. The chain has TRBV29-1 and TRBJ1-2; D might be TRBD1 (5 bases). V was cut by 4 bases and J by 3 bases, with 9 bases left in between. This CDR3 is 12 amino acids long. Germline loops: CDR1 SQVTM, CDR2 ANQGSEA. CDR3 sequence (DNA): TGCAGCGTTGTCGGCAGGGACTATGGCTACACCTTC. Protein product: CSVVGRDYGYTF.

V usage is TRBV20-1 and J usage is TRBJ2-5; TRBD1 or TRBD2 may be the D gene (6 bases each). Trimming removed 6 bases from V and 4 bases from J, with 24 bases in between. This CDR3 is built from 16 residues. Per germline, CDR1 DFQATT and CDR2 SNEGSKA (reference sequence). DNA of the CDR3: TGCAGTGCGAGGGGGGAGTTTGCAGGGATGGGAGAGACCCAGTACTTC. Protein: CSARGEFAGMGETQYF.

At least ten counts were recorded for this clonotype. The chain employs TRBV7-8 and TRBJ2-4; 8 nucleotides agree with TRBD1. In germline, CDR1 is SGHVS, CDR2 FQNEAQ. The ends lost 5 bases at V and 0 bases at J; junction bases unmatched: 9. There are 17 residues in the CDR3. CDR3: CASSPPGQELAKNIQYF. The DNA for the CDR3 is TGTGCCAGCAGCCCACCGGGACAGGAGTTAGCCAAAAACATTCAGTACTTC.

The chain employs TRBV12-3 or TRBV12-4 and TRBJ2-2; 7 bases align to TRBD2. The V gene end was trimmed by 6 bases and the J gene end by 3 bases; junction bases not matched to a gene: 7. CDR3 size: 15 residues. The CDR3 is CASSPSGGDTGELFF. CDR3 bases: TGTGCCAGCAGCCCTAGCGGAGGAGACACCGGGGAGCTGTTTTTT.

This clonotype was counted a few times. CDR3 region: CATSDPQETQYF. CDR3 sequence (DNA): TGTGCCACCAGTGATCCCCAAGAGACCCAGTACTTC. The gene calls are TRBV24-1 and TRBJ2-5; D ambiguous. Germline V lookup: CDR1 KGHDR, CDR2 SFDVKD. V dropped 3 bases and J dropped 1 base, with 2 bases sitting between them. This CDR3 contains 12 residues.

Ten or more counts support this clonotype. This sequence joins TRBV2 and TRBJ1-4; TRBD1 matches at 12 bases. The V and J ends lost 6 bases and 3 bases, in that order; junction bases with no gene match: 14. From germline, CDR1 is SNHLY and CDR2 FYNNEI. The CDR3 is 19 amino acids. CDR3 sequence (DNA): TGTGCCAGCAGGGCAACCCGGTGGGACAGGGGGCACCCTAATGAAAAACTGTTTTTT. This translates into CASRATRWDRGHPNEKLFF.

CDR3 sequence: CASGGTVNQPQHF. The CDR3 bases are TGTGCCAGCGGGGGGACAGTCAATCAGCCCCAGCATTTT. The chain carries TRBV27 and TRBJ1-5, with TRBD1 identical over 7 bases. The CDR3 is 13 amino acids. Trimming removed 8 bases from V and 3 bases from J; junction bases left unmatched: 4. Germline CDR1 is MNHEY and CDR2 is SMNVEV (reference sequence).

The V call is TRBV9, the J call TRBJ1-1; D remains ambiguous. The germline gives CDR1 SGDLS, CDR2 YYNGEE. The CDR3 is 13 residues long. The V end was cut by 0 bases, the J end by 6 bases, with 9 bases between. The DNA of the CDR3 is TGTGCCAGCAGCGTAGCTAGAGGGCCTGAAGCTTTCTTT. Amino acids: CASSVARGPEAFF.

This clonotype was detected a few times. The chain combines TRBV2 with TRBJ1-5; D is undetermined. With 7 bases removed from V and 1 base from J, the gap between germline ends came to 14 bases. This CDR3 is 15 amino acids long. The germline V gene has CDR1 SNHLY and CDR2 FYNNEI. The DNA of the CDR3 is TGTGCCAGCACCCCTGGCGAGACGAGCAATCAGCCCCAGCATTTT. It is translated as CASTPGETSNQPQHF.

This clonotype has a handful of counts. The V gene is TRBV29-1, the J gene TRBJ1-2, with D maybe TRBD1 (5 bases). CDR3 length equals 12 residues. The germline V gene has CDR1 SQVTM and CDR2 ANQGSEA. V lost 3 bases to trimming and J lost 8 bases, with 13 bases between them. This CDR3 reads CSVDGGVRGYTF. The CDR3 DNA reads TGCAGCGTTGACGGGGGGGTTCGAGGCTACACCTTC.